The clone carrying this TCR beta chain was seen at least ten times. What it binds is not known. The data originate from a study of T cell repertoires in cytomegalovirus infection. Background on the study: Based on public TCR beta signatures, there were indications of CMV infection and of a matching HLA type. Findings and limits, study-wide: Of the TCR beta families, the public ones yielded a cumulative frequency that identified carriers of CMV plus the relevant HLA. Clonotypes of TCR beta that were HLA-C-restricted and CMV-specific dominated the ex vivo response.

TCRdb recomputed calls from the reads with MiXCR, one row per CDR3 protein. The sample holds 250,000 or so distinct CDR3 sequences, approximately 9% seen once. The origin of this receptor is a human donor in good health (CMV status not recorded). Some clones in this sample may be carry-over from other donors' samples. The sample comprised PBMCs.

The CDR3 region has the DNA TGTGCCAGCGGGCTTGGGGTGGGCCGGCGCAATCAGCCCCAGCATTTT. Its protein product is CASGLGVGRRNQPQHF. V usage is TRBV12-3 or TRBV12-4 and J usage is TRBJ1-5; D is unresolved. The CDR3 has 16 residues. The germline V and J ends were trimmed by 8 bases and 2 bases, with 19 bases remaining between them.